These 30 T cell receptor beta chains originate from one sample sequenced in a study of technical replicates of blood from a few donors. Sequenced by immunoSEQ multiplex PCR; TCRdb stores in-frame clones only, minus some. The sample lists about 53,000 clones; around 83% were seen once. Source material: PBMCs. These receptors all stem from a human donor in good health. Some clones in this sample may be carry-over from other donors' samples.

This sequence joins TRBV5-5 and TRBJ2-7; D is unclear. Germline CDR1 SGHKS, CDR2 YYEKEE (reference sequence). Trimming removed 2 bases at V and 3 bases at J, with 9 bases between. CDR3 length: 13 residues. The CDR3 DNA reads as TGTGCCAGCAGCTTAGCACAGCACTACGAGCAGTACTTC. It translates to CASSLAQHYEQYF.

This rearrangement joins TRBV4-1 to TRBJ2-1; 8 bases map to TRBD1. The CDR3 consists of 14 residues. Per the germline V gene, CDR1 is MGHRA and CDR2 is YSYEKL. V lost 4 bases to trimming and J lost 8 bases; unmatched junction nucleotides: 7. The CDR3 reads CASSLDRGTDEQFF. The CDR3 DNA reads as TGCGCCAGCAGCCTCGACAGGGGAACGGATGAGCAGTTCTTC.

The chain has TRBV7-7 and TRBJ2-1; the match to TRBD1 covers 7 bases. The V segment lost 5 bases and the J segment 5 bases; nucleotides outside the gene matches: 3. The germline V gene encodes CDR1 SSHAT and CDR2 FNYEAQ (reference sequence). The CDR3 consists of 13 residues. The CDR3 here is CASSLGQNNEQFF. The CDR3 DNA reads TGTGCCAGCAGCCTGGGACAGAACAATGAGCAGTTCTTC.

The rearrangement joins TRBV6-5 to TRBJ2-5, with TRBD2 matching 8 bases. J was trimmed by 5 bases and V by 4 bases; bases with no gene match: 3. The length of the CDR3 is 13 residues. Looked up from germline, CDR1 is MNHEY and CDR2 is SVGAGI. The CDR3 sequence is CASSSGLGETQYF. The CDR3 coding sequence is TGTGCCAGCAGTTCGGGACTAGGGGAGACCCAGTACTTC.

The genes are TRBV4-3 and TRBJ2-7; D possibly corresponds to TRBD2 (5 bases). V was trimmed by 0 bases and J by 3 bases, leaving 9 bases between them. Germline CDR1 LGHNA, CDR2 YSLEER. The CDR3 has 14 amino acids. CDR3 sequence: CASSQDGRGYEQYF. CDR3 DNA sequence: TGCGCCAGCAGCCAAGATGGCCGGGGCTACGAGCAGTACTTC.

J is TRBJ1-2 and V is TRBV6-5; 7 bases fit TRBD1. This CDR3 has 15 amino acids. Germline V gene sequence: CDR1 MNHEY, CDR2 SVGAGI. V was clipped by 0 bases and J by 1 base; unmatched bases: 2. In DNA form, the CDR3 reads TGTGCCAGCAGTTACTCGAGACAGGGTAACTATGGCTACACCTTC. As protein: CASSYSRQGNYGYTF.

This chain uses TRBV7-6 with TRBJ2-5; 9 bases are a match to TRBD2. This CDR3 has 13 residues. Germline CDR1 and CDR2: SGHVS and FNYEAQ. Unmatched junction bases numbered 9, after V lost 11 bases and J lost 5 bases. The CDR3 is CAVTSGGFETQYF. In nucleotides, the CDR3 is TGTGCCGTGACCAGCGGGGGGTTCGAGACCCAGTACTTC. The full variable domain, in which reference TRBV7-6 and TRBJ2-5 provide the parts outside the CDR3, is GAGVSQSPRYKVTKRGQDVALRCDPISGHVSLYWYRQALGQGPEFLTYFNYEAQQDKSGLPNDRFSAERPEGSISTLTIQRTEQRDSAMYRCAVTSGGFETQYFGPGTRLLVL.

The gene calls are TRBV18 and TRBJ1-3, with D unclear. V was pared by 3 bases and J by 2 bases, with 11 bases between. Germline V lookup: CDR1 KGHSH, CDR2 LQKENI. CDR3 length: 15 amino acids. CDR3 sequence (DNA): TGTGCCAGCTCACCGCGCGACCTAGCTGGAAACACCATATATTTT. Its translation: CASSPRDLAGNTIYF.

The V call is TRBV7-2, the J call TRBJ2-7, with D unclear. The CDR3 spans 13 residues. Germline CDR1 SGHTA, CDR2 FQGNSA. Between the trimmed V and J ends, which lost 1 base and 3 bases, there was a span of 7 bases. The CDR3 loop reads CASSLEHLYEQYF. CDR3 DNA sequence: TGTGCCAGCAGCTTAGAACACCTCTACGAGCAGTACTTC.

This chain links TRBV10-3 with TRBJ2-7; 16 bases map to TRBD2. CDR1 is ENHRY, CDR2 SYGVKD, per germline. The CDR3 contains 16 residues. After removal of 0 bases from V and 5 bases from J, the junction contained 1 base not matched to a gene. CDR3 sequence reads: CAISESGLAGGNEQYF. Here the CDR3 DNA reads TGTGCCATCAGTGAGTCGGGACTAGCGGGAGGGAACGAGCAGTACTTC.

This chain uses TRBV6-1 with TRBJ1-6; TRBD1 is a possible D gene (6 bases). V was cut by 5 bases and J by 9 bases, with 14 bases left in between. This CDR3 is built from 14 residues. Germline V gives CDR1 MNHNS, CDR2 SASEGT. The CDR3 coding sequence is TGTGCCAGCAGTCTGACAGGATTCGGTTCACCCCTCCACTTT. It is translated as CASSLTGFGSPLHF.

The CDR3 sequence is CASSLETGFYEQYF. The DNA for the CDR3 is TGTGCCAGCAGCTTAGAGACAGGGTTCTACGAGCAGTACTTC. The V gene is TRBV7-6, the J gene TRBJ2-7, with 7 positions matching TRBD1. The CDR3 is 14 residues long. J lost 3 bases, V lost 1 base, and 3 bases had no gene match. The germline gives CDR1 SGHVS, CDR2 FNYEAQ. Complete variable domain (other parts from reference TRBV7-6 and TRBJ2-7): GAGVSQSPRYKVTKRGQDVALRCDPISGHVSLYWYRQALGQGPEFLTYFNYEAQQDKSGLPNDRFSAERPEGSISTLTIQRTEQRDSAMYRCASSLETGFYEQYFGPGTRLTVT.

The chain employs TRBV4-1 and TRBJ2-2; TRBD1 aligns across 9 bases. Germline V lookup: CDR1 MGHRA, CDR2 YSYEKL. The junction had 4 bases not matched to a gene; V was cut back by 2 bases and J by 6 bases. The CDR3 is 15 residues long. The CDR3 region is CASSQQQGAAGELFF. The CDR3 DNA is TGCGCCAGCAGCCAACAACAGGGGGCGGCCGGGGAGCTGTTTTTT.

The genes are TRBV5-6 and TRBJ2-5, with 8 bases that match TRBD1. The CDR3 has 14 amino acids. V gave up 2 bases and J gave up 2 bases; unmatched junction bases: 2. Per the germline V gene, CDR1 is SGHDT and CDR2 is YYEEEE. The DNA for the CDR3 is TGTGCCAGCAGCTTCAACAGGGGGCAAGAGACCCAGTACTTC. It codes for CASSFNRGQETQYF.

The chain links TRBV13 to TRBJ1-1; 8 bases match TRBD1. CDR3 length: 13 residues. V shed 3 bases, J shed 4 bases, and the junction held 1 base outside the gene matches. The V gene's germline CDR1 is PRHDT and CDR2 FYEKMQ (reference sequence). The CDR3, as DNA: TGTGCCAGCAGCTTCACAGGGGGCACTGAAGCTTTCTTT. It specifies CASSFTGGTEAFF.

J is TRBJ2-5 and V is TRBV10-1; TRBD2 agrees at 9 bases. CDR3 size: 15 residues. V lost 3 bases, J lost 5 bases, and 7 bases stayed unmatched. Germline V gene sequence: CDR1 WNHNN, CDR2 SYGVQD (reference sequence). The CDR3 loop reads CASSEKREVEETQYF. CDR3 nucleotide sequence: TGCGCCAGCAGTGAAAAGCGGGAGGTAGAGGAGACCCAGTACTTC.

This clone was counted a single time. The chain links TRBV5-1 to TRBJ2-5; 7 bases are a match to TRBD2. The CDR3 is 16 amino acids. J gave up 0 bases and V 3 bases, and 8 bases lay outside the gene matches. Per germline, CDR1 SGHRS and CDR2 YFSETQ. CDR3 nucleotide sequence: TGCGCCAGCAGCTACGGACTAGACGCGTACCAAGAGACCCAGTACTTC. Residues: CASSYGLDAYQETQYF. The whole variable domain, remainder taken from reference TRBV5-1 and TRBJ2-5, is KAGVTQTPRYLIKTRGQQVTLSCSPISGHRSVSWYQQTPGQGLQFLFEYFSETQRNKGNFPGRFSGRQFSNSRSEMNVSTLELGDSALYLCASSYGLDAYQETQYFGPGTRLLVL.

The genes are TRBV7-9 and TRBJ2-7; D unclear. Germline loops: CDR1 SEHNR, CDR2 FQNEAQ (reference sequence). Deletions cut 1 base from V and 3 bases from J, with 7 bases between. There are 13 residues in the CDR3. CDR3 DNA sequence: TGTGCCAGCAGCTTAGAAAACAACTACGAGCAGTACTTC. Amino acids: CASSLENNYEQYF. The entire variable domain, with the rest obtained from reference TRBV7-9 and TRBJ2-7, is as follows: DTGVSQNPRHKITKRGQNVTFRCDPISEHNRLYWYRQTLGQGPEFLTYFQNEAQLEKSRLLSDRFSAERPKGSFSTLEIQRTEQGDSAMYLCASSLENNYEQYFGPGTRLTVT.

The genes are TRBV7-2 and TRBJ2-7, with 9 bases matching TRBD2. CDR1 and CDR2 from the germline V gene are SGHTA and FQGNSA. The CDR3 length is 15 residues. Trimming removed 1 base from V and 5 bases from J; junction bases left unmatched: 6. The CDR3 bases are TGTGCCAGCAGCTTAGTGGGTAGCGGGGGTCACGAGCAGTACTTC. Encoded protein: CASSLVGSGGHEQYF.

V and J are TRBV30 and TRBJ2-7; 9 positions agree with TRBD2. The CDR3 contains 16 residues. Germline V lookup: CDR1 GTSNPN, CDR2 SVGIG (reference sequence). With 5 bases clipped from V and 0 bases from J, the junction kept 11 bases outside the gene matches. The CDR3 is CAWEEGASGISYEQYF. The DNA for the CDR3 is TGTGCCTGGGAAGAAGGGGCTAGCGGGATCTCCTACGAGCAGTACTTC.

The chain combines TRBV4-1 with TRBJ1-6; D possibly corresponds to TRBD1 (5 bases). The length of the CDR3 is 17 residues. Trimming cost V 6 bases and J 0 bases, with 15 bases left between them. Germline-derived CDR1 and CDR2 are MGHRA and YSYEKL. The CDR3 loop reads CASREGLQSSYNSPLHF. The CDR3 DNA follows: TGCGCCAGCAGGGAGGGACTGCAGAGCTCCTATAATTCACCCCTCCACTTT.

The chain recombines TRBV4-3 with TRBJ2-7; TRBD2 is a possible D gene (6 bases). Germline V gene sequence: CDR1 LGHNA, CDR2 YSLEER. Trimming took off 0 bases at V and 2 bases at J, with 8 bases between the two ends. CDR3 length: 14 residues. The CDR3 DNA follows: TGCGCCAGCAGCCAAGATCGACTAGCCTACGAGCAGTACTTC. It encodes CASSQDRLAYEQYF.

V gene TRBV25-1 combines with J gene TRBJ1-1; 8 bases line up with TRBD1. With V trimmed by 5 bases and J by 5 bases, 7 bases remained unmatched. The CDR3 runs 14 residues. Germline CDR1 is MGHDK and CDR2 is SYGVNS. CDR3 in amino acids: CASSIQGEETEAFF. The CDR3 DNA sequence: TGTGCCAGCAGTATACAGGGGGAGGAAACTGAAGCTTTCTTT.

The V and J genes are TRBV5-1 and TRBJ2-2; 8 bases agree with TRBD2. The CDR3 runs 15 residues. Germline V lookup: CDR1 SGHRS, CDR2 YFSETQ. The V gene end was trimmed by 4 bases and the J gene end by 7 bases; junction bases not matched to a gene: 9. The CDR3 region is CASSPVAGGGGELFF. The CDR3 DNA reads as TGCGCCAGCAGCCCCGTTGCGGGGGGTGGCGGGGAGCTGTTTTTT. The full variable domain, in which reference TRBV5-1 and TRBJ2-2 provide the parts outside the CDR3, is KAGVTQTPRYLIKTRGQQVTLSCSPISGHRSVSWYQQTPGQGLQFLFEYFSETQRNKGNFPGRFSGRQFSNSRSEMNVSTLELGDSALYLCASSPVAGGGGELFFGEGSRLTVL.

CDR3 in amino acids: CASSSSTGAYAEQYF. The CDR3 DNA reads as TGCGCCAGCAGCAGTTCGACAGGGGCATACGCCGAGCAGTACTTC. The chain has TRBV5-1 and TRBJ2-7; 8 positions agree with TRBD1. The junction had 12 bases not matched to a gene; V was cut back by 4 bases and J by 6 bases. Germline V gene data show CDR1 as SGHRS and CDR2 as YFSETQ. This CDR3 spans 15 amino acids.

The genes are TRBV5-1 and TRBJ2-5; no clear D gene. CDR3 length: 14 residues. V lost 0 bases, J lost 4 bases, and 10 bases lay in between. Germline V gives CDR1 SGHRS, CDR2 YFSETQ. In nucleotides, the CDR3 is TGCGCCAGCAGCTTGGGAGTAGTTGGAGAGACCCAGTACTTC. Its protein product is CASSLGVVGETQYF.

In this sample, this clone turned up once. The rearrangement joins TRBV12-5 to TRBJ2-2, with D possibly being TRBD1 (5 bases). Per the germline V gene, CDR1 is LGHNT and CDR2 is FRNRAP. The CDR3 extends over 15 amino acids. The V and J ends lost 6 bases and 6 bases respectively, with 17 bases between them. CDR3 bases: TGTGCTAGTGGGGGGCCACAGTTGAGCGCCGGGGAGCTGTTTTTT. Amino acid sequence: CASGGPQLSAGELFF.

This rearrangement joins TRBV20-1 to TRBJ1-2; D not certain. The germline gives CDR1 DFQATT, CDR2 SNEGSKA (reference sequence). The germline V and J ends were trimmed by 6 bases and 5 bases, with 7 bases remaining between them. The CDR3 is 10 amino acids. CDR3 sequence reads: CSALRYGYTF. The CDR3 bases are TGCAGTGCCCTGAGGTATGGCTACACCTTC.

V usage is TRBV7-8 and J usage is TRBJ2-7, with D possibly TRBD1 on 6 matching bases. V dropped 6 bases and J dropped 3 bases, with 15 bases sitting between them. The CDR3 runs to 14 residues. CDR1 and CDR2 from the germline V gene are SGHVS and FQNEAQ. CDR3 sequence: CASSITGIGYEQYF. CDR3 bases: TGTGCCAGCAGTATCACAGGGATCGGCTACGAGCAGTACTTC.

V usage is TRBV6-5 and J usage is TRBJ2-7; possible D gene TRBD2, 6 bases. V was cut by 0 bases and J by 2 bases, with 11 bases left in between. Germline V gene sequence: CDR1 MNHEY, CDR2 SVGAGI. The CDR3 totals 15 residues. The CDR3: CASSYSGSGTYEQYF. The CDR3 DNA sequence: TGTGCCAGCAGTTACTCCGGTAGCGGTACCTACGAGCAGTACTTC.